This TCR beta chain was identified during a study of T cells in Graves' hyperthyroidism and ophthalmopathy. Germline V CDR1 and CDR2: SNHLY, FYNNEI. This CDR3 contains 14 residues. V was pared by 7 bases and J by 2 bases, with 14 bases between. The investigators amplified TCR beta CDR3 regions from RNA transcripts. In the first-round RT-PCR of the TCR CDR3, the HTBI primer set was used. TCRdb independently ran MiXCR on the multiplex PCR reads; one entry per CDR3 protein. In the table there are about 840,000 distinct CDR3 sequences, 35% to 40% of which are singletons. In making diagnoses, clinical symptoms, serum thyroxine and TRAb, thyroid ultrasound and orbital computed tomography were all used. This clonotype was recorded many times.

Specimen: blood. The chain uses TRBV2 and TRBJ1-1, with TRBD1 as a possible D gene (5 bases). This sequence originates from a young man with Graves' hyperthyroidism. In DNA form, the CDR3 reads TGTGCCAGCATATCCACGGACATCAACACTGAAGCTTTCTTT. Encoded protein: CASISTDINTEAFF.